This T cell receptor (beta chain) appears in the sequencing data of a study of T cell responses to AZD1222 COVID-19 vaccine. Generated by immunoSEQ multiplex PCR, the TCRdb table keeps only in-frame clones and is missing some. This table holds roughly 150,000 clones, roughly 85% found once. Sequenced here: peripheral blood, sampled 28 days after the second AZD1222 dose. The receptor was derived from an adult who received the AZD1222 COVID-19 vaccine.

The DNA for the CDR3 is TGCGCCAGCAGCCCGGGCGAAGCGGGGGGGCTCAATGAGCAGTTCTTC. Encoded protein: CASSPGEAGGLNEQFF. The V call is TRBV5-1, the J call TRBJ2-1; 10 bases fit TRBD2. The CDR3 spans 16 residues. Looked up from germline, CDR1 is SGHRS and CDR2 is YFSETQ. V shed 4 bases and J 6 bases; nucleotides not matched to a gene: 10.